The 19 T cell receptor beta chains reported below all come from one sample, sequenced in a study of cytomegalovirus exposure and HLA in healthy donors. Only in-frame clones appear in the TCRdb table, and some are missing; sequencing was by immunoSEQ multiplex PCR. The sample includes around 300,000 clones, about 86% of them seen just once. The sample was PBMCs. The receptors shown here come from a woman aged 18-30 years in good health and CMV-seronegative.

V and J are TRBV15 and TRBJ1-5, with a possible D match to TRBD1 (5 bases). Germline V gene sequence: CDR1 LNHNV, CDR2 YYDKDF (reference sequence). This CDR3 is 18 amino acids long. Trimming removed 3 bases from V and 1 base from J, with 19 bases in between. CDR3 nucleotides: TGTGCCACCAGCAGGGAAGGTTATACCGCAGGGAGCAATCAGCCCCAGCATTTT. This gives the protein CATSREGYTAGSNQPQHF.

The J gene is TRBJ1-1, the V gene TRBV6-1; maybe TRBD1 (5 bases). The CDR3 consists of 14 residues. The germline V gene encodes CDR1 MNHNS and CDR2 SASEGT. V was trimmed by 7 bases and J by 10 bases, leaving 22 bases between them. The CDR3 region is CASMLTGTPGVAFF. The CDR3 coding sequence is TGTGCCAGCATGCTTACAGGAACTCCGGGTGTAGCTTTCTTT.

This clone has a single count. J is TRBJ1-6 and V is TRBV5-8; D remains unclear. V lost 0 bases, J lost 0 bases, and 10 bases lay in between. The CDR3 has 17 residues. Germline V gives CDR1 SGHTS, CDR2 YDEGEE. CDR3 protein: CASSLDSSSSYNSPLHF. The CDR3 DNA sequence: TGTGCCAGCAGCTTGGACAGTTCGAGCTCCTATAATTCACCCCTCCACTTT.

Comment on this clone: This sample includes further DNA sequences coding for the same CDR3. The chain is built from TRBV6-5 and TRBJ2-6; D not certain. Germline V gives CDR1 MNHEY, CDR2 SVGAGI. This CDR3 is built from 15 residues. Deletions cut 1 base from V and 2 bases from J, with 6 bases between. CDR3 sequence reads: CASSYYSPGANVLTF. CDR3 coding DNA: TGTGCCAGCAGTTACTATAGCCCTGGGGCCAACGTCCTGACTTTC.

This clone was observed a few times. This chain links TRBV9 with TRBJ1-2; the D gene is possibly TRBD1 (5 bases). The CDR3 is made up of 14 amino acids. Germline CDR1 SGDLS, CDR2 YYNGEE. V was cut by 7 bases and J by 5 bases, with 18 bases left in between. The CDR3 here is CASSQGGGYYGYTF. The DNA for the CDR3 is TGTGCCAGCTCCCAGGGAGGTGGCTATTATGGCTACACCTTC.

V gene TRBV5-4 combines with J gene TRBJ2-3; no definite D call. V was trimmed by 4 bases and J by 5 bases, leaving 8 bases between them. CDR1 is SGHNT, CDR2 YYREEE, per germline (reference sequence). This CDR3 region has 12 residues. The CDR3 reads CASSPSGDTQYF. CDR3 bases: TGTGCCAGCAGCCCCTCGGGAGATACGCAGTATTTT.

J is TRBJ1-2 and V is TRBV9; D is uncertain. The CDR3 loop spans 12 amino acids. Germline loops: CDR1 SGDLS, CDR2 YYNGEE. Trimming cost V 4 bases and J 2 bases, with 6 bases left between them. Here the CDR3 reads CASSPPNYGYTF. The CDR3, as DNA: TGTGCCAGCAGCCCCCCAAACTATGGCTACACCTTC.

The V call is TRBV7-8, the J call TRBJ1-2, with TRBD1 identical over 8 bases. CDR1 is SGHVS and CDR2 is FQNEAQ in the germline V gene. The CDR3 contains 13 residues. The trim removed 5 bases at V and 3 bases at J, leaving 2 bases unmatched. CDR3 DNA sequence: TGTGCCAGCAGCCAGGGACAGGACTATGGCTACACCTTC. It yields the protein CASSQGQDYGYTF.

The chain uses TRBV6-6 and TRBJ2-3, with D possibly being TRBD1 (6 bases). Between the trimmed V and J ends, which lost 6 bases and 1 base, there was a span of 14 bases. CDR1 is MNHNY and CDR2 is SVGAGI in the germline V gene (reference sequence). The CDR3 is made up of 15 amino acids. CDR3 residues: CASSYAGVGTDTQYF. The CDR3 nucleotides are TGTGCCAGCAGCTACGCAGGGGTGGGCACAGATACGCAGTATTTT.

The rearrangement uses TRBV11-2 and TRBJ2-5; possible D gene TRBD2, 5 bases. V shed 6 bases and J shed 2 bases, with 13 bases lying between them. CDR3 size: 14 residues. CDR1 SGHAT and CDR2 FQNNGV come from the germline V gene. The CDR3: CASRKGRLQETQYF. The CDR3 DNA reads as TGTGCCAGCAGGAAAGGGAGATTACAAGAGACCCAGTACTTC.

The J gene is TRBJ2-1, the V gene TRBV27; 7 bases are shared with TRBD2. Germline assignment: CDR1 MNHEY and CDR2 SMNVEV (reference sequence). The CDR3 length is 15 residues. J gave up 4 bases and V 2 bases, and 5 bases lay outside the gene matches. The CDR3 region has the DNA TGTGCCAGCAGTTTAGAGGGAGGGCGGTACAATGAGCAGTTCTTC. Protein: CASSLEGGRYNEQFF.

CDR3: CASSQQGTGELFF. The CDR3 DNA is TGCGCCAGCAGCCAGCAGGGGACCGGGGAGCTGTTTTTT. This chain joins TRBV5-1 and TRBJ2-2; D may be TRBD1 (6 bases). The CDR3 runs 13 residues. Between the trimmed V and J ends, which lost 4 bases and 5 bases, there was a span of 9 bases. Germline V lookup: CDR1 SGHRS, CDR2 YFSETQ.

V gene TRBV28 combines with J gene TRBJ1-4, with D possibly matching TRBD1 (5 bases). Trimming shortened V by 1 base and J by 0 bases, and 24 bases separated the two germline ends. The CDR3 has 21 amino acids. The germline V gene has CDR1 MDHEN and CDR2 SYDVKM. The CDR3 DNA sequence: TGTGCCAGCAGTTTATTATCAGGGTGGTCGGCTATCCAGGCAACTAATGAAAAACTGTTTTTT. Translated: CASSLLSGWSAIQATNEKLFF.

This chain joins TRBV30 and TRBJ1-5; D is ambiguous. Trimming shortened V by 0 bases and J by 4 bases, and 16 bases separated the two germline ends. This CDR3 region has 16 residues. The germline V gene encodes CDR1 GTSNPN and CDR2 SVGIG (reference sequence). The CDR3 protein is CAWSVLGSIANQPQHF. The CDR3 coding sequence is TGTGCCTGGAGTGTACTTGGCAGCATAGCAAATCAGCCCCAGCATTTT. The variable domain in full, completed from reference TRBV30 and TRBJ1-5, reads SQTIHQWPATLVQPVGSPLSLECTVEGTSNPNLYWYRQAAGRGLQLLFYSVGIGQISSEVPQNLSASRPQDRQFILSSKKLLLSDSGFYLCAWSVLGSIANQPQHFGDGTRLSIL.

This clone has just one count. The chain uses TRBV11-2 and TRBJ2-7, with 7 bases aligning to TRBD1. CDR3 length: 14 amino acids. The J segment lost 6 bases and the V segment lost 5 bases, leaving 10 bases of the junction unmatched. Germline assignment: CDR1 SGHAT and CDR2 FQNNGV. CDR3 in amino acids: CASSARQGRSEQYF. The CDR3 DNA reads as TGTGCCAGCAGCGCTAGACAGGGTAGGAGCGAGCAGTACTTC.

V usage is TRBV7-8 and J usage is TRBJ2-3; D call uncertain. Per germline, CDR1 SGHVS and CDR2 FQNEAQ. Trimming took 5 bases from V and 0 from J, leaving 15 bases between them. This CDR3 region has 16 residues. The CDR3 sequence is CASSPNGIASTDTQYF. CDR3 DNA: TGTGCCAGCAGCCCTAACGGTATTGCTAGCACAGATACGCAGTATTTT.

The V and J genes are TRBV7-3 and TRBJ2-3, with 9 positions matching TRBD2. J was trimmed by 2 bases and V by 5 bases; bases with no gene match: 5. In germline, CDR1 is SGHTA, CDR2 FQGTGA. This CDR3 has 15 amino acids. For the CDR3, the DNA is TGTGCCAGCAGCAATAGCGGGGGCGCCACAGATACGCAGTATTTT. It encodes CASSNSGGATDTQYF.

The V and J genes are TRBV11-3 and TRBJ2-3, with a possible D match to TRBD2 (5 bases). V was trimmed by 5 bases and J by 0 bases, leaving 15 bases between them. Germline V gene lookup returns CDR1 SGHNT and CDR2 YENEEA. The CDR3 contains 16 residues. The CDR3 protein is CASSPSSAASTDTQYF. CDR3 bases: TGTGCCAGCAGCCCCTCGTCAGCGGCTAGCACAGATACGCAGTATTTT.

The chain couples TRBV9 to TRBJ2-7; a weak D match, TRBD1 (5 bases). The germline V gene encodes CDR1 SGDLS and CDR2 YYNGEE. The CDR3 is 11 residues long. Trimming took off 5 bases at V and 6 bases at J, with 9 bases between the two ends. CDR3 protein: CASSKGPEQYF. The CDR3 bases are TGTGCCAGCAGTAAGGGGCCCGAGCAGTACTTC.